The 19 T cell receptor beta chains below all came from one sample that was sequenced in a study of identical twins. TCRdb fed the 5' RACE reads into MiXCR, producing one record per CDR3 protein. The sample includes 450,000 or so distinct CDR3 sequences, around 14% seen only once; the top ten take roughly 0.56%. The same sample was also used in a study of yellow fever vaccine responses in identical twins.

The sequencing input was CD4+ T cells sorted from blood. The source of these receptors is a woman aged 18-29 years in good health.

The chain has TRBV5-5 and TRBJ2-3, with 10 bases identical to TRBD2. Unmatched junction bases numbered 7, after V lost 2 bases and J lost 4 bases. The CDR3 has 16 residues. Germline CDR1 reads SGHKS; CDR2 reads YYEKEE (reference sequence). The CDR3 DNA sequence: TGTGCCAGCAGCTTAAGGAGCGGGGGGGGATCAGATACGCAGTATTTT. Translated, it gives CASSLRSGGGSDTQYF.

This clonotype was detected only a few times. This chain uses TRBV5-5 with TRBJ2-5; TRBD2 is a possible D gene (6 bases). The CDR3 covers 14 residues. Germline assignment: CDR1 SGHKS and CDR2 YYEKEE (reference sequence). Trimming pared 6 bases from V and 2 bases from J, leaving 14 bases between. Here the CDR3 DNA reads TGTGCCAGCAACCCGATTCGGGGGCAAGAGACCCAGTACTTC. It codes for CASNPIRGQETQYF.

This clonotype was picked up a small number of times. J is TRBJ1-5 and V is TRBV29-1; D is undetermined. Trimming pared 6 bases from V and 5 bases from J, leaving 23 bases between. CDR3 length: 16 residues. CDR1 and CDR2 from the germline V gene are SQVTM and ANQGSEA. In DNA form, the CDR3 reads TGCAGCGTCCAGTTCGAGGCGCGAGGAGACTATCAGCCCCAGCATTTT. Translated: CSVQFEARGDYQPQHF.

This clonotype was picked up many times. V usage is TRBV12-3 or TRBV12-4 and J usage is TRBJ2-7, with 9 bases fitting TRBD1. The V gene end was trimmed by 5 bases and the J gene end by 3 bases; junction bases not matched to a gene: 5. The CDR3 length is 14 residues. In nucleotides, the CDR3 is TGTGCCAGCAGTGGAGGGACAGGGAGCTACGAGCAGTACTTC. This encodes CASSGGTGSYEQYF.

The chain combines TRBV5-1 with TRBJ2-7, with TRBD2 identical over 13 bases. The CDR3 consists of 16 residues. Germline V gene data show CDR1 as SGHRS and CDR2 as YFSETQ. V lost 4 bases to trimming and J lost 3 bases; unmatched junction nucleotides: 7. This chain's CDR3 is CASSPVTSGGYYEQYF. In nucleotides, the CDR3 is TGCGCCAGCAGCCCGGTGACTAGCGGGGGGTACTACGAGCAGTACTTC. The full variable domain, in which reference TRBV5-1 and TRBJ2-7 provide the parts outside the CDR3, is KAGVTQTPRYLIKTRGQQVTLSCSPISGHRSVSWYQQTPGQGLQFLFEYFSETQRNKGNFPGRFSGRQFSNSRSEMNVSTLELGDSALYLCASSPVTSGGYYEQYFGPGTRLTVT.

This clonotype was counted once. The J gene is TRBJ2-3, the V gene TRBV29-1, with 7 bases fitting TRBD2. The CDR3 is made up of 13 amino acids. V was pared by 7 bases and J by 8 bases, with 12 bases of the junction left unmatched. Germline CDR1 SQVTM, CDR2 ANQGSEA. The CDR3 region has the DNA TGCAGCGCGGAGGGCGGGAGCTGGGGTACGCAGTATTTT. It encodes CSAEGGSWGTQYF.

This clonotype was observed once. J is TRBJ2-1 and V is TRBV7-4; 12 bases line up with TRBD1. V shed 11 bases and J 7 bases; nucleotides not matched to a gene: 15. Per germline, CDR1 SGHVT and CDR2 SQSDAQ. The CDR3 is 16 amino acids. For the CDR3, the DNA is TGTGCCTGCTGCCGGAACCCGGGACAGGGGGCAAATGAGCAGTTCTTC. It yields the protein CACCRNPGQGANEQFF. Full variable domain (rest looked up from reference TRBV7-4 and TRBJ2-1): GAGVSQSPRYKVAKRGRDVALRCDSISGHVTLYWYRQTLGQGSEVLTYSQSDAQRDKSGRPSGRFSAERPERSVSTLKIQRTEQGDSAVYLCACCRNPGQGANEQFFGPGTRLTVL.

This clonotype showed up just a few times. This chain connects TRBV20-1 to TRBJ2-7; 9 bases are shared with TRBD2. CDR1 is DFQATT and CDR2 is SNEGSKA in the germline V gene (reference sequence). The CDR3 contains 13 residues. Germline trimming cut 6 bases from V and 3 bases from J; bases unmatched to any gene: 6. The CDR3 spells CSAASGKIYEQYF. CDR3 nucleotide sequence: TGCAGTGCGGCTAGCGGGAAGATCTACGAGCAGTACTTC.

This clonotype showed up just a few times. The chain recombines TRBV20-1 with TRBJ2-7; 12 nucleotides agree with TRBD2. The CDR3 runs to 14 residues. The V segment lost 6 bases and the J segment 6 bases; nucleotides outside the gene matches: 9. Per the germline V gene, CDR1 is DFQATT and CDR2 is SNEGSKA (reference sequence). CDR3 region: CSASLAGGRAEQYF. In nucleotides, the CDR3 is TGCAGTGCGTCTCTAGCGGGAGGGCGAGCCGAGCAGTACTTC.

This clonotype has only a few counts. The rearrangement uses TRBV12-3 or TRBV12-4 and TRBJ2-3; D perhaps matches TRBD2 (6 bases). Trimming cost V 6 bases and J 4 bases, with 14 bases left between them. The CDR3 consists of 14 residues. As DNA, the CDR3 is TGTGCCAGCAGGACCGGGACTGGATCAGATACGCAGTATTTT. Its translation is CASRTGTGSDTQYF.

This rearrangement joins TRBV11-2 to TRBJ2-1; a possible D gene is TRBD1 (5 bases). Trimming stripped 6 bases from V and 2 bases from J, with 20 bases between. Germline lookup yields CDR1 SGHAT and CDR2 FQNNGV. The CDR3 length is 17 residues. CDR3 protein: CASRSGSTRSPYNEQFF. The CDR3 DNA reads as TGTGCCAGCAGATCAGGGTCAACACGAAGCCCCTACAATGAGCAGTTCTTC.

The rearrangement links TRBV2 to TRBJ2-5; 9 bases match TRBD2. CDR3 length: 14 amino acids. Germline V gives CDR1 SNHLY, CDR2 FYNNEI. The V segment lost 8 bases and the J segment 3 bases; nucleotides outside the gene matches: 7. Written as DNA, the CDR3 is TGTGCCAGCGTTAGCGGGGGCCTCGAAGAGACCCAGTACTTC. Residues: CASVSGGLEETQYF.

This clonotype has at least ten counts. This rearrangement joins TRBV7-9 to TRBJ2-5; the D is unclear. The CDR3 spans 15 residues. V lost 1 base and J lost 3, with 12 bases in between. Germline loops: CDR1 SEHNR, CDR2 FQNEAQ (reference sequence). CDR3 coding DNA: TGTGCCAGCAGCTTAGGCCTCCCACAGAAAGAGACCCAGTACTTC. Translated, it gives CASSLGLPQKETQYF.

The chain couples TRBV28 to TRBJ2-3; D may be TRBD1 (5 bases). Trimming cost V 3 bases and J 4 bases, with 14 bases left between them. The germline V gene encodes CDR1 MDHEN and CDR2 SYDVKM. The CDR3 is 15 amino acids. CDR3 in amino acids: CASSFFGDSADTQYF. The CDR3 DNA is TGTGCCAGCAGTTTTTTCGGCGACAGCGCAGATACGCAGTATTTT.

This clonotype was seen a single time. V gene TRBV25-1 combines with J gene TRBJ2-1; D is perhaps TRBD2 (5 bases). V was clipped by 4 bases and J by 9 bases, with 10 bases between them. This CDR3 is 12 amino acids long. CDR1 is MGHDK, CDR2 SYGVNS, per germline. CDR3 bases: TGTGCCAGCAGTGGTGAGCGGCCTGAGCAGTTCTTC. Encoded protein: CASSGERPEQFF.

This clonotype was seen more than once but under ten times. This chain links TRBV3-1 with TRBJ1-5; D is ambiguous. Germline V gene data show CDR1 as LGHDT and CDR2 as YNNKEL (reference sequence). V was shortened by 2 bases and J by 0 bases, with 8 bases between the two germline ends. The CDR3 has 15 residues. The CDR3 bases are TGTGCCAGCAGCCAAAGGGCCGGTAGCAATCAGCCCCAGCATTTT. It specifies CASSQRAGSNQPQHF.

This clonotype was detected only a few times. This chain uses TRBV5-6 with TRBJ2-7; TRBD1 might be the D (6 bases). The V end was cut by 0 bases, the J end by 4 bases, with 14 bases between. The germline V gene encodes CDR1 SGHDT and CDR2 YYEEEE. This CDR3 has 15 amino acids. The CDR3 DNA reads TGTGCCAGCAGCTTGGTAGGACAGAGTGCTTACGAGCAGTACTTC. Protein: CASSLVGQSAYEQYF.

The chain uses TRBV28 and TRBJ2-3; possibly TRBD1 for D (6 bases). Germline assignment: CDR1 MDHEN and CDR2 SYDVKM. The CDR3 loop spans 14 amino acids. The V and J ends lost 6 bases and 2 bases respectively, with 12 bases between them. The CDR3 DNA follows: TGTGCCAGCAGCCGGGACACTTTCACAGATACGCAGTATTTT. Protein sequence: CASSRDTFTDTQYF.

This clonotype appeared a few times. CDR3 nucleotides: TGTGCCATCAGTGGTACAGGGAACCCTTCTAGCACAGATACGCAGTATTTT. This sequence encodes CAISGTGNPSSTDTQYF. V gene TRBV10-3 combines with J gene TRBJ2-3; a possible D gene is TRBD1 (6 bases). The CDR3 totals 17 residues. The V gene lost 4 bases and the J gene lost 0 bases, with 17 bases spanning the gap. CDR1 ENHRY and CDR2 SYGVKD come from the germline V gene.